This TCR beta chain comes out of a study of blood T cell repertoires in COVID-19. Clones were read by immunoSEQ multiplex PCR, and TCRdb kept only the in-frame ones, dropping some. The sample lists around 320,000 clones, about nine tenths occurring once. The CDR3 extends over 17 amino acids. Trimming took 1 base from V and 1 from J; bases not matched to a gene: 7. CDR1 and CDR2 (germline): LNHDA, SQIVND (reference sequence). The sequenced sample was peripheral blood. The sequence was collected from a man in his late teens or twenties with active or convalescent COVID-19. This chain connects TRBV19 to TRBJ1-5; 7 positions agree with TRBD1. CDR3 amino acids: CASSIGEGAVSNQPQHF. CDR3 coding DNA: TGTGCCAGTAGTATAGGAGAGGGGGCAGTGAGCAATCAGCCCCAGCATTTT. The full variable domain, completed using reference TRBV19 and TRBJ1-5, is DGGITQSPKYLFRKEGQNVTLSCEQNLNHDAMYWYRQDPGQGLRLIYYSQIVNDFQKGDIAEGYSVSREKKESFPLTVTSAQKNPTAFYLCASSIGEGAVSNQPQHFGDGTRLSIL.